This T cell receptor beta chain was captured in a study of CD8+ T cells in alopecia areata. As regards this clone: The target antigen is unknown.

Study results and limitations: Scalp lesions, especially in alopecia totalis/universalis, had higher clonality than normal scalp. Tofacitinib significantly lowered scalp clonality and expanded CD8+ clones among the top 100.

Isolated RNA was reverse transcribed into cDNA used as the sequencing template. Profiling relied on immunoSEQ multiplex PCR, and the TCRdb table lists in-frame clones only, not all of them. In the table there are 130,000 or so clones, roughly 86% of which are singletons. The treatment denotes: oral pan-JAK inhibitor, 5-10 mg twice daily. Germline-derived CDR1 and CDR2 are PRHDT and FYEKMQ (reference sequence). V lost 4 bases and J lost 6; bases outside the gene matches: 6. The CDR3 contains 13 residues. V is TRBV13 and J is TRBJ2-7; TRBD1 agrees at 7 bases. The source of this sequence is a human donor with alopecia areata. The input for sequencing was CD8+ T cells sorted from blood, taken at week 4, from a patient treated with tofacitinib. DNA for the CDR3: TGTGCCAGCAGCTCCTCAGGGGGTGGCGAGCAGTACTTC. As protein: CASSSSGGGEQYF.